These 11 T cell receptor beta chains were all obtained from the same sample, sequenced in a study of blood T cell repertoires in COVID-19. Profiling relied on immunoSEQ multiplex PCR, and the TCRdb table lists in-frame clones only, not all of them. The data contain some 88,000 clones, around 90% of them singletons. The sequenced material came from peripheral blood. These receptors were collected from a human donor with active COVID-19. The donor label of this sample is uncertain.

This clone occurred a few times. The V call is TRBV2, the J call TRBJ2-2; D is possibly TRBD2 (5 bases). The CDR3 consists of 15 residues. The ends were cut back, 4 bases at V and 1 base at J, with 10 bases in the middle. Germline-derived CDR1 and CDR2 are SNHLY and FYNNEI. The CDR3: CASSGPGMNTGELFF. Written as DNA, the CDR3 is TGTGCCAGCAGTGGTCCGGGGATGAACACCGGGGAGCTGTTTTTT.

This chain uses TRBV6-5 with TRBJ1-1; the match to TRBD1 covers 9 bases. This CDR3 is built from 15 residues. CDR1 and CDR2 (germline): MNHEY, SVGAGI. V was clipped by 7 bases and J by 6 bases; unmatched bases: 12. The CDR3 nucleotides are TGTGCCAGCAAACAAGGTAGGGACAGGGAGGCTGAAGCTTTCTTT. Translating it yields CASKQGRDREAEAFF.

The V call is TRBV6-1, the J call TRBJ1-4; tentative D call: TRBD1 (5 bases). V dropped 3 bases and J dropped 3 bases, with 11 bases sitting between them. The CDR3 has 15 amino acids. Germline V gene lookup returns CDR1 MNHNS and CDR2 SASEGT. The chain's CDR3 is CASSEGTGPNEKLFF. The CDR3 DNA reads as TGTGCCAGCAGTGAGGGAACAGGTCCTAATGAAAAACTGTTTTTT.

This clone was picked up one time. The rearrangement joins TRBV19 to TRBJ1-2, with TRBD1 identical over 8 bases. Germline V gene sequence: CDR1 LNHDA, CDR2 SQIVND (reference sequence). The CDR3 extends over 13 amino acids. The V segment lost 10 bases and the J segment 8 bases; nucleotides outside the gene matches: 12. The CDR3 spells CATTRDRGGGYTF. CDR3 coding DNA: TGTGCCACCACGAGAGACAGGGGTGGAGGCTACACCTTC.

This CDR3 reads CASSARTLIQETQYF. The CDR3 DNA follows: TGTGCCAGCAGTGCGCGGACATTAATCCAAGAGACCCAGTACTTC. The genes are TRBV27 and TRBJ2-5; tentative D call: TRBD1 (5 bases). Trimming took 5 bases from V and 1 from J, leaving 14 bases between them. The CDR3 covers 15 residues. The germline V gene has CDR1 MNHEY and CDR2 SMNVEV (reference sequence).

The table lists this clone with a few counts. The chain couples TRBV10-3 to TRBJ2-7; D call uncertain. The CDR3 length is 12 residues. V was pared by 2 bases and J by 4 bases, with 6 bases between. Looked up from germline, CDR1 is ENHRY and CDR2 is SYGVKD. This CDR3 is CAISETDYEQYF. CDR3 DNA sequence: TGTGCCATCAGTGAGACAGATTACGAGCAGTACTTC.

The gene calls are TRBV19 and TRBJ1-2; D not certain. CDR3 length: 15 amino acids. The ends were cut back, 1 base at V and 2 bases at J, with 11 bases in the middle. CDR1 and CDR2 from the germline V gene are LNHDA and SQIVND (reference sequence). CDR3 bases: TGTGCCAGTAGTATAGTATTGGAGGGCAACTATGGCTACACCTTC. Protein sequence: CASSIVLEGNYGYTF.

V usage is TRBV19 and J usage is TRBJ2-2, with TRBD1 identical over 7 bases. Germline CDR1 LNHDA, CDR2 SQIVND (reference sequence). V lost 7 bases to trimming and J lost 6 bases; unmatched junction nucleotides: 5. The CDR3 totals 13 residues. CDR3 amino acids: CASTLTGAGELFF. In DNA, the CDR3 is TGTGCCAGTACTCTTACAGGGGCCGGGGAGCTGTTTTTT.

The J gene is TRBJ1-1, the V gene TRBV5-1; D is possibly TRBD1 (6 bases). Trimming took off 1 base at V and 3 bases at J, with 10 bases between the two ends. Germline CDR1 is SGHRS and CDR2 is YFSETQ. This CDR3 is 14 amino acids long. The DNA for the CDR3 is TGCGCCAGCAGCTTGACAGGGATGGACACTGAAGCTTTCTTT. Residues: CASSLTGMDTEAFF.

The rearrangement links TRBV11-3 to TRBJ1-3; 8 bases agree with TRBD1. The germline CDR1 and CDR2 sequences are SGHNT and YENEEA. The CDR3 is 13 amino acids. The V segment lost 4 bases and the J segment 11 bases; nucleotides outside the gene matches: 7. CDR3 protein: CASSSTGQGPIYF. Written as DNA, the CDR3 is TGTGCCAGCAGCTCCACCGGACAGGGACCCATATATTTT.

The chain uses TRBV6-1 and TRBJ1-4; the match to TRBD1 covers 7 bases. CDR1 and CDR2 from the germline V gene are MNHNS and SASEGT. CDR3 length: 19 amino acids. V gave up 2 bases and J gave up 4 bases; unmatched junction bases: 16. The CDR3 DNA reads TGTGCCAGCAGTGAATTTTACGTGCGCTTACAGGGGAATAATGAAAAACTGTTTTTT. Protein sequence: CASSEFYVRLQGNNEKLFF.